This passage covers 17 T cell receptor beta chains from one sample sequenced in a study of blood T cell repertoires in COVID-19. TCRdb's copy holds only in-frame clones and misses some; the assay was immunoSEQ multiplex PCR. The sample carries around 40,000 clones, about 90% recorded once. Specimen: peripheral blood. Source of these receptors: a human donor in a cohort sampled during active COVID-19.

The genes are TRBV14 and TRBJ2-2; TRBD1 matches 7 bases. This CDR3 comprises 18 residues. Trimming removed 0 bases from V and 4 bases from J; junction bases left unmatched: 11. In germline, CDR1 is SGHDN, CDR2 FVKESK. CDR3 residues: CASSQDQRTGYFTGELFF. In DNA, the CDR3 is TGTGCCAGCAGCCAAGATCAGAGGACAGGCTATTTCACCGGGGAGCTGTTTTTT.

The gene calls are TRBV4-2 and TRBJ2-3, with no clear D. CDR1 is LGHNA and CDR2 is YNFKEQ in the germline V gene. V was pared by 0 bases and J by 10 bases, with 14 bases between. The CDR3 has 14 amino acids. The CDR3 loop is CASSQDRIGGAQYF. DNA for the CDR3: TGTGCCAGCAGCCAAGATCGGATAGGCGGCGCGCAGTATTTT.

This chain connects TRBV25-1 to TRBJ2-7, with 7 bases matching TRBD2. The trim removed 1 base at V and 4 bases at J, leaving 7 bases unmatched. This CDR3 is 15 amino acids long. Germline CDR1 is MGHDK and CDR2 is SYGVNS. DNA for the CDR3: TGTGCCAGCAGTGAATGGGGGGGGGATGGGTACGAGCAGTACTTC. Residues: CASSEWGGDGYEQYF.

The J gene is TRBJ2-4, the V gene TRBV10-3; TRBD2 matches 10 bases. In germline, CDR1 is ENHRY, CDR2 SYGVKD. The CDR3 runs 15 residues. J was trimmed by 8 bases and V by 6 bases; bases with no gene match: 10. The CDR3 region is CAIRNAGTSADIQYF. The CDR3 region has the DNA TGTGCCATCAGAAACGCCGGGACTAGCGCGGACATTCAGTACTTC.

The rearrangement uses TRBV4-1 and TRBJ1-4, with D perhaps TRBD1 (6 bases). The germline gives CDR1 MGHRA, CDR2 YSYEKL. V lost 4 bases and J lost 5, with 17 bases in between. The CDR3 is 16 amino acids. CDR3 coding DNA: TGCGCCAGCAGCCCCCAAGGGGGGGGCGTCAATGAAAAACTGTTTTTT. This encodes CASSPQGGGVNEKLFF.

In its sample, this clone was seen once. This sequence joins TRBV10-3 and TRBJ2-7, with 10 bases matching TRBD1. This CDR3 comprises 16 residues. V shed 6 bases, J shed 5 bases, and the junction held 13 bases outside the gene matches. In germline, CDR1 is ENHRY, CDR2 SYGVKD. The CDR3 protein is CAIRIDRGRSLDEQYF. The CDR3 DNA follows: TGTGCCATCAGGATTGACAGGGGGCGCAGTTTGGACGAGCAGTACTTC.

In its sample, this clone was seen once. This same CDR3 is encoded by further DNA sequences in the sample. The CDR3 DNA sequence: TGCGCCAGCAGCCACTCCGGGACAGGGGAATACGAGCAGTACTTC. The encoded protein is CASSHSGTGEYEQYF. The chain couples TRBV4-3 to TRBJ2-7, with 10 bases matching TRBD1. The CDR3 is 15 residues long. V shed 3 bases, J shed 4 bases, and the junction held 6 bases outside the gene matches. Germline V gives CDR1 LGHNA, CDR2 YSLEER.

V and J are TRBV30 and TRBJ1-1; D is perhaps TRBD1 (6 bases). The V end was cut by 3 bases, the J end by 2 bases, with 10 bases between. This CDR3 has 13 amino acids. Germline V gives CDR1 GTSNPN, CDR2 SVGIG (reference sequence). CDR3 amino acids: CAWSTTGNTEAFF. The CDR3 DNA sequence: TGTGCCTGGAGCACGACAGGCAACACTGAAGCTTTCTTT.

The gene calls are TRBV24-1 and TRBJ2-1, with 7 bases fitting TRBD2. The CDR3 has 18 amino acids. The V gene end was trimmed by 3 bases and the J gene end by 3 bases; junction bases not matched to a gene: 13. Germline V gene lookup returns CDR1 KGHDR and CDR2 SFDVKD. CDR3 sequence (DNA): TGTGCCACCAGTGATACGAAAGGGACTAACTTCCGCTACAATGAGCAGTTCTTC. Encoded protein: CATSDTKGTNFRYNEQFF.

The chain employs TRBV25-1 and TRBJ1-3; D is uncertain. The V end lost 8 bases, the J end lost 0 bases, and 8 bases lay between the germline ends. The CDR3 loop spans 13 amino acids. Germline values: CDR1 MGHDK, CDR2 SYGVNS. The CDR3 sequence: CASLGYSGNTIYF. The CDR3 DNA sequence: TGTGCCAGCCTAGGTTACTCTGGAAACACCATATATTTT.

V gene TRBV6-5 combines with J gene TRBJ1-1, with 9 bases fitting TRBD1. Germline trimming cut 6 bases from V and 10 bases from J; bases unmatched to any gene: 9. CDR1 is MNHEY, CDR2 SVGAGI, per germline. This CDR3 contains 13 residues. In DNA form, the CDR3 reads TGTGCCAGCAGCCCACAGGGGGCGCAAGTAGCTTTCTTT. Translating it yields CASSPQGAQVAFF.

To note about this clone: The junction shows a germline mismatch at one end, possibly a read error. The gene calls are TRBV18 and TRBJ2-7; the match to TRBD2 covers 10 bases. The CDR3 extends over 16 amino acids. Germline loops: CDR1 KGHSH, CDR2 LQKENI. CDR3 sequence reads: CASSPPSGGSSYEQYF. The DNA of the CDR3 is TGTGCCAGCTCTCCACCTAGCGGGGGAAGCTCCTACGAGCAGTACTTC.

For the CDR3, the DNA is TGTGCCAGCAGCCCTGGGACAGGACGCGGAAAACTGTTTTTT. Translating gives CASSPGTGRGKLFF. The J gene is TRBJ1-4, the V gene TRBV7-2; the match to TRBD1 covers 8 bases. The CDR3 length is 14 residues. Per germline, CDR1 SGHTA and CDR2 FQGNSA. Trimming took 5 bases from V and 10 from J; bases not matched to a gene: 9. Filled out from reference TRBV7-2 and TRBJ1-4, the complete variable domain reads GAGVSQSPSNKVTEKGKDVELRCDPISGHTALYWYRQSLGQGLEFLIYFQGNSAPDKSGLPSDRFSAERTGGSVSTLTIQRTQQEDSAVYLCASSPGTGRGKLFFGSGTQLSVL.

J is TRBJ2-3 and V is TRBV4-2; 9 bases agree with TRBD2. After removal of 0 bases from V and 3 bases from J, the junction contained 7 bases not matched to a gene. The CDR3 extends over 17 amino acids. Germline CDR1 and CDR2: LGHNA and YNFKEQ. The CDR3 spells CASSQDGAGGVTDTQYF. The CDR3 DNA follows: TGTGCCAGCAGCCAAGACGGAGCGGGGGGTGTTACAGATACGCAGTATTTT.

This clone was seen more than once but under ten times. The J gene is TRBJ1-5, the V gene TRBV18, with 7 bases aligning to TRBD1. V shed 3 bases, J shed 0 bases, and the junction held 8 bases outside the gene matches. This CDR3 comprises 17 residues. Germline assignment: CDR1 KGHSH and CDR2 LQKENI. This CDR3 reads CASSPRQGLSSNQPQHF. The CDR3, as DNA: TGTGCCAGCTCACCGCGACAGGGTTTAAGTAGCAATCAGCCCCAGCATTTT. Looking up the rest from reference TRBV18 and TRBJ1-5 gives the full variable domain: NAGVMQNPRHLVRRRGQEARLRCSPMKGHSHVYWYRQLPEEGLKFMVYLQKENIIDESGMPKERFSAEFPKEGPSILRIQQVVRGDSAAYFCASSPRQGLSSNQPQHFGDGTRLSIL.

The CDR3 loop is CASSQAGEYNQPQHF. The CDR3 DNA follows: TGCGCCAGCAGCCAAGCAGGGGAGTATAATCAGCCCCAGCATTTT. The chain employs TRBV4-1 and TRBJ1-5; D may be TRBD1 (6 bases). The V and J ends lost 1 base and 4 bases respectively, with 11 bases between them. Germline V gene lookup returns CDR1 MGHRA and CDR2 YSYEKL. CDR3 length: 15 residues.

The chain carries TRBV5-4 and TRBJ2-5; maybe TRBD2 (7 bases). The CDR3 spans 15 residues. The ends were cut back, 4 bases at V and 2 bases at J, with 15 bases in the middle. Looked up from germline, CDR1 is SGHNT and CDR2 is YYREEE (reference sequence). The CDR3 DNA reads TGTGCCAGCAGCCTGGGGGGGGGCGAACAAGAGACCCAGTACTTC. This codes for CASSLGGGEQETQYF.